This TCR beta chain was sequenced in a study of T cells in Graves' hyperthyroidism and ophthalmopathy. There are a few counts of this clonotype. Amplified TCR beta CDR3 regions derived from RNA transcripts. Initially, a first-round RT-PCR of the TCR CDR3 employed the HTBI primer set. TCRdb re-called the multiplex PCR reads with MiXCR, one entry per CDR3 protein. This table has 250,000 or so distinct CDR3 sequences, 16% appearing once. The sample consisted of blood. The sequence derives from a woman aged 18-35 years with Graves' ophthalmopathy.

This CDR3 is CASSPGRTISSYNEQFF. The CDR3, as DNA: TGCGCCAGCAGCCCGGGACGGACGATAAGCTCCTACAATGAGCAGTTCTTC. This sequence joins TRBV4-3 and TRBJ2-1; either TRBD1 or TRBD2 may supply D (5 bases each). The V gene lost 4 bases and the J gene lost 0 bases, with 16 bases spanning the gap. The CDR3 consists of 17 residues. Germline V gene sequence: CDR1 LGHNA, CDR2 YSLEER.